This paragraph covers one T cell receptor beta chain sequence. As yet, its antigen is unknown. This entry belongs to a study of shared clonotypes between healthy human individuals. After removal of 4 bases from V and 2 bases from J, the junction contained 7 bases not matched to a gene. CDR1 SGHDT and CDR2 YYEEEE come from the germline V gene. The CDR3 totals 15 residues. As handled by the study authors: Filtering differed, since immunoSEQ gave only junction sequences and no quality scores. This table comes from immunoSEQ multiplex PCR, and its TCRdb copy is limited to in-frame clones, with some not included. V and J calls and clone size are as listed in that table; D and trimming were resolved from the DNA. Here the sample spans roughly 2.4 million clones, around 95% being singletons. The study's findings and limits: Among donors, the sharing of clonotypes was expected to be influenced by sequencing depth.

The V gene is TRBV5-6, the J gene TRBJ2-7; TRBD2 agrees at 9 bases. The sequence was collected from a man aged 18 to 29 in good health. Sequencing used naive CD4+ T cells sorted from blood. Subset in this sample: CD45RA+ positively selected. DNA of the CDR3: TGTGCCAGCAGCCCCGCAGGGACTAGCCCCTACGAGCAGTACTTC. Amino acids: CASSPAGTSPYEQYF.